What follows are 21 T cell receptor beta chains derived from one specimen sequenced in a study of beta chain features in type 1 diabetes. Study results and caveats: All four CD4+ subsets of Type 1 diabetes patients contained TCRB CDR3s that were moderately but significantly shorter.

Their antigens are not known. Investigators reverse transcribed all isolated RNA, so they sequenced expressed TCRB transcripts. The repertoire was sequenced with immunoSEQ multiplex PCR; TCRdb's copy has only in-frame clones and lacks some. The sample consists of about 260,000 clones, about 24% of them appearing once. Sequenced material: naive CD4+ T cells from blood. Receptor source: a woman in her twenties or thirties with type 1 diabetes.

The CDR3 spells CASSYSGTGSRETQYF. CDR3 DNA sequence: TGTGCCAGCAGTTACTCCGGGACAGGATCTCGAGAGACCCAGTACTTC. This sequence joins TRBV6-5 and TRBJ2-5, with 8 bases identical to TRBD1. The V and J ends lost 0 bases and 4 bases, in that order; junction bases with no gene match: 7. CDR3 length: 16 residues. The germline CDR1 and CDR2 sequences are MNHEY and SVGAGI.

The chain has TRBV2 and TRBJ1-2; D is ambiguous. V was pared by 0 bases and J by 4 bases, with 12 bases between. In germline, CDR1 is SNHLY, CDR2 FYNNEI. This CDR3 is built from 15 residues. The CDR3, as DNA: TGTGCCAGCAGTGAAGCGCTGGGGAGGACCTATGGCTACACCTTC. It specifies CASSEALGRTYGYTF.

The chain combines TRBV11-2 with TRBJ2-5, with TRBD2 matching over 8 bases. V lost 2 bases, J lost 4 bases, and 12 bases stayed unmatched. Germline assignment: CDR1 SGHAT and CDR2 FQNNGV. The length of the CDR3 is 17 residues. CDR3 loop: CASSLTSGQGGRETQYF. Here the CDR3 DNA reads TGTGCCAGCAGCTTAACTAGCGGCCAAGGGGGGCGAGAGACCCAGTACTTC.

This clone showed up just once. The chain combines TRBV14 with TRBJ2-5; D might be TRBD2 (6 bases). This CDR3 is 18 amino acids long. The V gene's germline CDR1 is SGHDN and CDR2 FVKESK. With 0 bases removed from V and 2 bases from J, the gap between germline ends came to 19 bases. DNA for the CDR3: TGTGCCAGCAGCCAAGATCGACGAAGGACTAACTATCAAGAGACCCAGTACTTC. Translation: CASSQDRRRTNYQETQYF.

V and J are TRBV7-2 and TRBJ2-1; 11 bases map to TRBD2. This CDR3 has 15 amino acids. The V and J ends lost 5 bases and 4 bases, in that order; junction bases with no gene match: 4. Looked up from germline, CDR1 is SGHTA and CDR2 is FQGNSA. CDR3 region: CASSQGTSGYNEQFF. The CDR3 coding sequence is TGTGCCAGCAGCCAAGGGACTAGCGGATACAATGAGCAGTTCTTC. Based on the CDR3 plus reference TRBV7-2 and TRBJ2-1, the full variable domain is GAGVSQSPSNKVTEKGKDVELRCDPISGHTALYWYRQSLGQGLEFLIYFQGNSAPDKSGLPSDRFSAERTGGSVSTLTIQRTQQEDSAVYLCASSQGTSGYNEQFFGPGTRLTVL.

This clone showed up just a few times. The chain employs TRBV7-9 and TRBJ2-7; 7 bases agree with TRBD1. The trim removed 5 bases at V and 6 bases at J, leaving 13 bases unmatched. The CDR3 runs 15 residues. The germline V gene has CDR1 SEHNR and CDR2 FQNEAQ (reference sequence). The CDR3 reads CASSRWDRAAGEQYF. In nucleotides, the CDR3 is TGTGCCAGCAGCCGTTGGGACAGAGCCGCGGGCGAGCAGTACTTC.

This clone was counted a single time. The chain is built from TRBV11-3 and TRBJ2-3, with TRBD1 as a possible D gene (6 bases). The ends were cut back, 4 bases at V and 2 bases at J, with 10 bases in the middle. This CDR3 contains 14 residues. The germline V gene has CDR1 SGHNT and CDR2 YENEEA. The CDR3 reads CASSSWTVTDTQYF. CDR3 DNA: TGTGCCAGCAGCTCCTGGACAGTCACAGATACGCAGTATTTT.

This clone appeared a single time. The chain carries TRBV19 and TRBJ2-5, with a weak D call TRBD2 (6 bases). The CDR3 consists of 14 residues. Germline-derived CDR1 and CDR2 are LNHDA and SQIVND (reference sequence). Between the trimmed V and J ends, which lost 0 bases and 9 bases, there was a span of 14 bases. CDR3 residues: CASSIEAGFQAQYF. CDR3 coding DNA: TGTGCCAGTAGTATAGAGGCGGGATTCCAAGCCCAGTACTTC.

There are a few counts of this clone. The chain is built from TRBV30 and TRBJ1-3; no clear D. The CDR3 has 14 residues. CDR1 GTSNPN and CDR2 SVGIG come from the germline V gene (reference sequence). V was cut by 5 bases and J by 4 bases, with 15 bases left in between. CDR3 loop: CAWRAPNQGNTIYF. The CDR3 DNA reads as TGTGCCTGGCGTGCGCCCAACCAGGGAAACACCATATATTTT.

This clone was counted only a few times. This chain uses TRBV21-1 with TRBJ2-7; the table's TRBD2 call for D was not verified on the DNA. TRBV21-1 corresponds to a pseudogene. This CDR3 has 15 residues. The CDR3 loop reads CASSLRLAGAYEQYF. The CDR3 nucleotides read TGTGCCAGCAGCCTGAGACTAGCGGGAGCCTACGAGCAGTACTTC.

The chain couples TRBV30 to TRBJ1-2; D not resolved. CDR3 length: 14 amino acids. V was cut by 2 bases and J by 8 bases, with 18 bases left in between. Per the germline V gene, CDR1 is GTSNPN and CDR2 is SVGIG (reference sequence). The CDR3 here is CAWSFGRPYPGYTF. In DNA, the CDR3 is TGTGCCTGGAGTTTCGGCAGGCCCTATCCCGGCTACACCTTC.

The chain carries TRBV6-5 and TRBJ2-7, with TRBD2 as a possible D gene (5 bases). The CDR3 has 12 residues. Germline loops: CDR1 MNHEY, CDR2 SVGAGI. V dropped 7 bases and J dropped 0 bases, with 7 bases sitting between them. The CDR3 DNA follows: TGTGCCAGCATCGGGAACTCCTACGAGCAGTACTTC. Translation gives CASIGNSYEQYF.

The chain joins TRBV25-1 to TRBJ2-1; D gene uncertain. V shed 0 bases and J shed 8 bases, with 5 bases lying between them. Looked up from germline, CDR1 is MGHDK and CDR2 is SYGVNS. The CDR3 contains 12 residues. CDR3 sequence (DNA): TGTGCCAGCAGTGAATATCCCTATGAGCAGTTCTTC. This gives the protein CASSEYPYEQFF. Variable domain in full (rest from reference TRBV25-1 and TRBJ2-1): EADIYQTPRYLVIGTGKKITLECSQTMGHDKMYWYQQDPGMELHLIHYSYGVNSTEKGDLSSESTVSRIRTEHFPLTLESARPSHTSQYLCASSEYPYEQFFGPGTRLTVL.

This clone was seen a handful of times. The CDR3 bases are TGTGCCAGTAGTAAGCGTCATGAGCAGTTCTTC. This sequence encodes CASSKRHEQFF. The gene calls are TRBV19 and TRBJ2-1; D remains ambiguous. The CDR3 consists of 11 residues. V dropped 4 bases and J dropped 8 bases, with 6 bases sitting between them. Germline CDR1 reads LNHDA; CDR2 reads SQIVND (reference sequence).

This clone has more than one count but fewer than ten. The genes are TRBV4-1 and TRBJ2-6; 7 nucleotides align to TRBD2. Per germline, CDR1 MGHRA and CDR2 YSYEKL. The junction had 5 bases not matched to a gene; V was cut back by 4 bases and J by 2 bases. This CDR3 is built from 16 residues. The CDR3 spells CASSRGEGTGANVLTF. CDR3 bases: TGCGCCAGCAGCCGGGGGGAGGGGACTGGGGCCAACGTCCTGACTTTC.

This sequence joins TRBV5-1 and TRBJ2-1; possible D gene TRBD2, 5 bases. The V gene's germline CDR1 is SGHRS and CDR2 YFSETQ. This CDR3 has 19 residues. Between the trimmed V and J ends, which lost 3 bases and 2 bases, there was a span of 24 bases. The CDR3 sequence is CASSSKRASQSWTYNEQFF. For the CDR3, the DNA is TGCGCCAGCAGCTCCAAGAGGGCGTCCCAATCATGGACCTACAATGAGCAGTTCTTC.

In this sample, this clone turned up once. The rearrangement uses TRBV28 and TRBJ2-1; TRBD2 matches 13 bases. The ends lost 5 bases at V and 7 bases at J; junction bases unmatched: 8. The germline V gene has CDR1 MDHEN and CDR2 SYDVKM. This CDR3 is 16 amino acids long. The CDR3 nucleotides are TGTGCCAGCAGTCGGACTAGCGGGAGTAGGGGGAATGAGCAGTTCTTC. It translates to CASSRTSGSRGNEQFF. The full variable domain, in which reference TRBV28 and TRBJ2-1 provide the parts outside the CDR3, is DVKVTQSSRYLVKRTGEKVFLECVQDMDHENMFWYRQDPGLGLRLIYFSYDVKMKEKGDIPEGYSVSREKKERFSLILESASTNQTSMYLCASSRTSGSRGNEQFFGPGTRLTVL.

The V gene is TRBV29-1, the J gene TRBJ2-1; D might be TRBD2 (5 bases). Trimming pared 6 bases from V and 4 bases from J, leaving 16 bases between. The CDR3 is made up of 14 amino acids. The germline V gene has CDR1 SQVTM and CDR2 ANQGSEA. The CDR3 DNA follows: TGCAGCGTAACCCCCGGGGAGATGTACAATGAGCAGTTCTTC. Translated: CSVTPGEMYNEQFF.

V is TRBV20-1 and J is TRBJ1-3; the D is unclear. CDR3 length: 11 residues. Trimming pared 3 bases from V and 8 bases from J, leaving 8 bases between. Germline V gene lookup returns CDR1 DFQATT and CDR2 SNEGSKA (reference sequence). Here the CDR3 DNA reads TGCAGTGCTAGCGCTATTCACACCATATATTTT. Translating gives CSASAIHTIYF.

This clone was detected a few times. The V call is TRBV15, the J call TRBJ2-3, with 12 bases identical to TRBD2. The germline V gene has CDR1 LNHNV and CDR2 YYDKDF (reference sequence). Trimming took 5 bases from V and 3 from J; bases not matched to a gene: 6. There are 16 residues in the CDR3. The CDR3 loop reads CATSPLTSGRTDTQYF. The CDR3, as DNA: TGTGCCACCAGCCCCCTGACTAGCGGGAGAACAGATACGCAGTATTTT.

The rearrangement links TRBV7-9 to TRBJ1-5; no clear D. The CDR3 length is 13 residues. Germline V gives CDR1 SEHNR, CDR2 FQNEAQ (reference sequence). With 4 bases removed from V and 4 bases from J, the gap between germline ends came to 8 bases. The CDR3 here is CASSYSENQPQHF. Here the CDR3 DNA reads TGTGCCAGCAGCTACTCCGAAAATCAGCCCCAGCATTTT.